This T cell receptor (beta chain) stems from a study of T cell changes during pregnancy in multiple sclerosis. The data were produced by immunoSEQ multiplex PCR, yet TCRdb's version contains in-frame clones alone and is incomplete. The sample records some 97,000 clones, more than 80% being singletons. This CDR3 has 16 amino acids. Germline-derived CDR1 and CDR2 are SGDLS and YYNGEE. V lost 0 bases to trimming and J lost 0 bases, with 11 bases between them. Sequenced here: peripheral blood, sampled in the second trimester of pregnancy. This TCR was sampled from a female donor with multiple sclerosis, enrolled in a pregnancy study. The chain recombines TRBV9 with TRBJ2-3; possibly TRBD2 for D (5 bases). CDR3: CASSVGGVTSTDTQYF. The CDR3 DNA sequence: TGTGCCAGCAGCGTAGGGGGAGTAACTAGCACAGATACGCAGTATTTT. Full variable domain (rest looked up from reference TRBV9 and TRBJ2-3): DSGVTQTPKHLITATGQRVTLRCSPRSGDLSVYWYQQSLDQGLQFLIQYYNGEERAKGNILERFSAQQFPDLHSELNLSSLELGDSALYFCASSVGGVTSTDTQYFGPGTRLTVL.